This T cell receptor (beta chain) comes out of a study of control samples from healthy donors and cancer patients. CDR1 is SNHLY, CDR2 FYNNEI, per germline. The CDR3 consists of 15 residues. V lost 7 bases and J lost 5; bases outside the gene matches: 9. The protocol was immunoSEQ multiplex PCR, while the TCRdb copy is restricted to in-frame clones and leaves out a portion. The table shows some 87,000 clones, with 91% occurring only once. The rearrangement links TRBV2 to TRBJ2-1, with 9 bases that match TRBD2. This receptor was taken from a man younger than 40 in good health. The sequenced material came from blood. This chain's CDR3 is CASTQSGGLNNEQFF. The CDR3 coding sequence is TGTGCCAGCACCCAAAGCGGGGGGCTTAACAATGAGCAGTTCTTC.